This TCR beta chain was sequenced during a study of neurological immune-mediated disorders. The sample's time point: longitudinal time-point 2. TCRdb itself ran the 5' RACE reads through MiXCR, one entry per CDR3 protein. Of 57,000 or so distinct CDR3 sequences in the sample, about 10% were seen once. This clonotype was counted ten times or more. The CDR3 covers 15 residues. Germline values: CDR1 MGHRA, CDR2 YSYEKL. Trimming removed 0 bases at V and 2 bases at J, with 10 bases between. The rearrangement uses TRBV4-1 and TRBJ2-5; D remains ambiguous. This clonotype originated in a man aged 25 to 40 in good health. The sequencing sample was made of PBMCs. CDR3 in amino acids: CASSQDPPGQETQYF. CDR3 nucleotide sequence: TGCGCCAGCAGCCAAGATCCTCCAGGTCAAGAGACCCAGTACTTC.